This TCR beta chain stems from a study of T cell repertoires in cytomegalovirus infection. Study summary: TCR beta signatures that were public indicated CMV infection and matching HLA type. General study results and limits: The study identified carriers of CMV plus the relevant HLA from cumulative public TCR beta family frequency.

V shed 6 bases and J shed 0 bases, with 14 bases lying between them. The CDR3 spans 15 residues. CDR1 is SNHLY and CDR2 is FYNNEI in the germline V gene. MiXCR, applied by TCRdb to the reads, yields one record per CDR3 protein. The sample lists about 920,000 distinct CDR3 sequences, roughly 30% occurring once. As for this clonotype: Antigen unknown.

V is TRBV2 and J is TRBJ2-5, with D perhaps being TRBD1 or TRBD2 (5 bases each). The receptor was derived from a human donor in good health (CMV status not recorded). Some clones in this sample may be carry-over from other donors' samples. This material consisted of cultured CD8+ T cells from PBMCs, taken from culture after CMV antigen stimulation. The DNA of the CDR3 is TGTGCCAGCAGGGGGCCGGGACCACACCAAGAGACCCAGTACTTC. It encodes CASRGPGPHQETQYF.